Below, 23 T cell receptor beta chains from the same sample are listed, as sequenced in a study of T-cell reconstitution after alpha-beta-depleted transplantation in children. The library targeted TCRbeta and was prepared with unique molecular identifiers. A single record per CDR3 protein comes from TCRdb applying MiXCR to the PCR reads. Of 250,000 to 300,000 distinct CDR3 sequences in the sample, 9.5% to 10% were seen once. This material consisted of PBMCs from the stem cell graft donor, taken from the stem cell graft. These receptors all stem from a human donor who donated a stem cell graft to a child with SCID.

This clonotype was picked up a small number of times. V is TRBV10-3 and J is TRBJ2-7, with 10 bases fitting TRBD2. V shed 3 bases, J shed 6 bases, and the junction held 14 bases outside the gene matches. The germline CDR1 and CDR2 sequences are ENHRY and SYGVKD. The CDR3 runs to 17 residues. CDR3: CAISDLDSGGLKGEQYF. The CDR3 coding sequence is TGTGCCATCAGTGATTTGGATAGCGGGGGGTTAAAAGGCGAGCAGTACTTC.

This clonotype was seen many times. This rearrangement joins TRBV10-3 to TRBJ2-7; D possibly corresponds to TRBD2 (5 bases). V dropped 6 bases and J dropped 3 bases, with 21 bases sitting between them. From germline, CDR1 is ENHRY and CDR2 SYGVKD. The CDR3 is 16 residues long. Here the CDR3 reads CAIRDSDSNRGYEQYF. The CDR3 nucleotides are TGTGCCATCAGGGACTCGGACTCAAACCGGGGCTACGAGCAGTACTTC.

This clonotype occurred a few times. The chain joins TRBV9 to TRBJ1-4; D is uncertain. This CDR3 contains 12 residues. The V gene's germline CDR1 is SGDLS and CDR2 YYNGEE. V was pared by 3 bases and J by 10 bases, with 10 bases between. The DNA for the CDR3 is TGTGCCAGCAGCGGAGACCTGGGAAAACTGTTTTTT. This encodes CASSGDLGKLFF.

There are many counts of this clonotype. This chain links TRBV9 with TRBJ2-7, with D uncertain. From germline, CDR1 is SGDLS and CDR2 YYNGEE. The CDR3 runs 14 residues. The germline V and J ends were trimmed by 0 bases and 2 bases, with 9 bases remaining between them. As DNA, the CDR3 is TGTGCCAGCAGCGTAGGGCAAGGACCCTACGAGCAGTACTTC. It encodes CASSVGQGPYEQYF.

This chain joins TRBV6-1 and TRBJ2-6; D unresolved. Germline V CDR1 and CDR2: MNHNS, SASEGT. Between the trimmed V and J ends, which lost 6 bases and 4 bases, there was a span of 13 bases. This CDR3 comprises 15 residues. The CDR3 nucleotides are TGTGCCAGCAGCCTGACCAACCCCGGGGCCAACGTCCTGACTTTC. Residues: CASSLTNPGANVLTF.

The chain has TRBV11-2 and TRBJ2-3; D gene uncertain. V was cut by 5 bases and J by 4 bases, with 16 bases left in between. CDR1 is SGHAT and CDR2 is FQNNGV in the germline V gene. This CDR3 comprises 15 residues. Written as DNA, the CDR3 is TGTGCCAGCAGCCTCGGCGGCCATACAGCAGATACGCAGTATTTT. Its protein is CASSLGGHTADTQYF. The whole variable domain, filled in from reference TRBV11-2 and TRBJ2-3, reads EAGVAQSPRYKIIEKRQSVAFWCNPISGHATLYWYQQILGQGPKLLIQFQNNGVVDDSQLPKDRFSAERLKGVDSTLKIQPAKLEDSAVYLCASSLGGHTADTQYFGPGTRLTVL.

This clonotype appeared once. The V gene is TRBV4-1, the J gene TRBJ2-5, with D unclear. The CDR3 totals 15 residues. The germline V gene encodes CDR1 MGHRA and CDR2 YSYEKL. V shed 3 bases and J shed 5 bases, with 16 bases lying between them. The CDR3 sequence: CASSQAPGSLETQYF. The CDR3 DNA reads TGCGCCAGCAGCCAGGCGCCGGGCTCGCTGGAGACCCAGTACTTC.

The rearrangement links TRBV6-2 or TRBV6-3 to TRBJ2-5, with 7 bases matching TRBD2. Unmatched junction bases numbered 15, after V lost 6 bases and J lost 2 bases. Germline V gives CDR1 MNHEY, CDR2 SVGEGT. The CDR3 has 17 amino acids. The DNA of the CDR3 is TGTGCCAGCAGACGCATTGGGGCTAGCGGTGATCAAGAGACCCAGTACTTC. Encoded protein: CASRRIGASGDQETQYF.

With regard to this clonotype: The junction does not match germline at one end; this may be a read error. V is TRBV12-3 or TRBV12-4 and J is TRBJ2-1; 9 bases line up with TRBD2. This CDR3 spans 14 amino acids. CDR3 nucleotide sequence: TGTGCCAGCAGTATAGCGGGGGTTAACGATGAGCAGTTCTTC. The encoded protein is CASSIAGVNDEQFF.

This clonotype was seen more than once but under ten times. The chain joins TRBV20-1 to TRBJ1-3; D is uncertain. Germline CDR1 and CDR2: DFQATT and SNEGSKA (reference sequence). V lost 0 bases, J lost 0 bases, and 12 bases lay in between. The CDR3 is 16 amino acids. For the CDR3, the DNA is TGCAGTGCTAGAGATCGGGGAACCGGCTCTGGAAACACCATATATTTT. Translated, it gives CSARDRGTGSGNTIYF.

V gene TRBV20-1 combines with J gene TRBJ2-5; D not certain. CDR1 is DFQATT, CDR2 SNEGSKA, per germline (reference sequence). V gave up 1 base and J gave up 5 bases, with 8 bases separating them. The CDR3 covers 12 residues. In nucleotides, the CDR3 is TGCAGTGCTAGAGTAACAGCGGAGACCCAGTACTTC. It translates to CSARVTAETQYF.

The CDR3 region is CAIKLRGEAGELFF. CDR3 DNA: TGTGCCATAAAGCTACGGGGTGAGGCCGGGGAGCTGTTTTTT. The chain carries TRBV10-3 and TRBJ2-2; D perhaps matches TRBD2 (5 bases). The CDR3 has 14 amino acids. Germline values: CDR1 ENHRY, CDR2 SYGVKD. Trimming cost V 9 bases and J 6 bases, with 17 bases left between them.

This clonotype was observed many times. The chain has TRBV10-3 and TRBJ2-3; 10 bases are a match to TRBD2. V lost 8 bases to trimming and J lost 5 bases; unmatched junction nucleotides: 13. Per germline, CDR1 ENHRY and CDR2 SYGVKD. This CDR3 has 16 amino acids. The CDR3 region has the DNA TGTGCCATCTCAACTGAGCGGGGGGGCCGTCTAGATACGCAGTATTTT. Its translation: CAISTERGGRLDTQYF.

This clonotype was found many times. As DNA, the CDR3 is TGTGCCAGCGGGAACACTGAAGCTTTCTTT. This sequence encodes CASGNTEAFF. The chain recombines TRBV28 with TRBJ1-1; D is undetermined. The CDR3 is made up of 10 amino acids. Germline V gives CDR1 MDHEN, CDR2 SYDVKM. V was cut by 8 bases and J by 1 base, with 2 bases left in between.

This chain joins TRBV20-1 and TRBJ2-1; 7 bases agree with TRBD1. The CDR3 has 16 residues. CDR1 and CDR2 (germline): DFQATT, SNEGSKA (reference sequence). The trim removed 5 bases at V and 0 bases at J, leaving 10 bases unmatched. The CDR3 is CSAPRLGQSSYNEQFF. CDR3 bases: TGCAGTGCTCCACGGCTGGGACAGAGCTCCTACAATGAGCAGTTCTTC.

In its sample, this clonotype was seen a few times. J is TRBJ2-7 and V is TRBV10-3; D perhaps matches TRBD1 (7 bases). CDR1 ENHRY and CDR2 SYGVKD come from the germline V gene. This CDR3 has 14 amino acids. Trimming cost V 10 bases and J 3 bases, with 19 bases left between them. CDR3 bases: TGTGCCACCCGAGGAGGGACAGACATCTACGAGCAGTACTTC. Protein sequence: CATRGGTDIYEQYF.

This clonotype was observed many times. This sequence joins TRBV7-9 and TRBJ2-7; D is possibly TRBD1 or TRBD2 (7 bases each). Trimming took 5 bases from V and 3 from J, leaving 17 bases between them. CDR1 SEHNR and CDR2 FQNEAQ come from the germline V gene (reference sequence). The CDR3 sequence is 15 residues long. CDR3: CASSPSTGRDYEQYF. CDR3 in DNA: TGTGCCAGCAGCCCATCGACAGGGAGGGACTACGAGCAGTACTTC.

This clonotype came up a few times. CDR3 nucleotides: TGTGCCAGCGAGGGGCCGGACGGAGGTTCCTACGAGCAGTACTTC. It translates to CASEGPDGGSYEQYF. The chain links TRBV7-9 to TRBJ2-7; the D call may be TRBD1 or TRBD2 (5 bases each). Per the germline V gene, CDR1 is SEHNR and CDR2 is FQNEAQ (reference sequence). The length of the CDR3 is 15 residues. V was trimmed by 8 bases and J by 1 base, leaving 18 bases between them.

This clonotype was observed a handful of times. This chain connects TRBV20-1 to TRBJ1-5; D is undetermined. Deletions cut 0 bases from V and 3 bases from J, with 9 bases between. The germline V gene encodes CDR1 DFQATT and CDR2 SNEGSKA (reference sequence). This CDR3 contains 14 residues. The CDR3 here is CSARDVRNNQPQHF. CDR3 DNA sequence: TGCAGTGCTAGAGATGTACGGAACAATCAGCCCCAGCATTTT.

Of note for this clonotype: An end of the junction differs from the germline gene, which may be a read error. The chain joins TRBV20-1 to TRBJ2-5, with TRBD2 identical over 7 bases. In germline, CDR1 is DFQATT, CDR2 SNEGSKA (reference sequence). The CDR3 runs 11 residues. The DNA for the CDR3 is TGCAGTGCTAAGGTTCCGGGACTACAAGTCTTC. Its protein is CSAKVPGLQVF.

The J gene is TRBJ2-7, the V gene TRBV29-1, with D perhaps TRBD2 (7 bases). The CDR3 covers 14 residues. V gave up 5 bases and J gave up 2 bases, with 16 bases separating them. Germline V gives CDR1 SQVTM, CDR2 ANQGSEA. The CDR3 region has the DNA TGCAGCGTTTACTTAGGGGGACTACCCTACGAGCAGTACTTC. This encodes CSVYLGGLPYEQYF.

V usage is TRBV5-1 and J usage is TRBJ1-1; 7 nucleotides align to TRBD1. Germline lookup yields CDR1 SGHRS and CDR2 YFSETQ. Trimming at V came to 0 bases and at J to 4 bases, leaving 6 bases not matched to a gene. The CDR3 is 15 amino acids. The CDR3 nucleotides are TGCGCCAGCAGCTTGGGGACGGACAGGCGCACTGAAGCTTTCTTT. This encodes CASSLGTDRRTEAFF.

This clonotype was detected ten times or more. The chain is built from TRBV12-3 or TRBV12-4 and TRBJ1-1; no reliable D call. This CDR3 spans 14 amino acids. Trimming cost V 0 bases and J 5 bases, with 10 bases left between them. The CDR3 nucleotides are TGTGCCAGCAGTTTAGCCTCCGGAAGAACTGAAGCTTTCTTT. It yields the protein CASSLASGRTEAFF.